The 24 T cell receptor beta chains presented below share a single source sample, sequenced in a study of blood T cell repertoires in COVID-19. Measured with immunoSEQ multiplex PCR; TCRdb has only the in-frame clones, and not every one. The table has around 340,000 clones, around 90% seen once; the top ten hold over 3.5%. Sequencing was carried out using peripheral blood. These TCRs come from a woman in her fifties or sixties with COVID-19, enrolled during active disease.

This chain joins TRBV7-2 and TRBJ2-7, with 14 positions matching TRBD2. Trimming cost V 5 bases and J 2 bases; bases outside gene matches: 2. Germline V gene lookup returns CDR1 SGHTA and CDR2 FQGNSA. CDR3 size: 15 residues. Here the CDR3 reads CASSPTSGGAYEQYF. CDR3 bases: TGTGCCAGCAGCCCGACTAGCGGGGGGGCCTACGAGCAGTACTTC.

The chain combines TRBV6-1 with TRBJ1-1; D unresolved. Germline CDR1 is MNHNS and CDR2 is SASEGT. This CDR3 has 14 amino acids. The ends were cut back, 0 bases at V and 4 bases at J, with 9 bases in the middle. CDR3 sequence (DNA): TGTGCCAGCAGTGAAGCTCATCGGGGCACTGAAGCTTTCTTT. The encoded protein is CASSEAHRGTEAFF.

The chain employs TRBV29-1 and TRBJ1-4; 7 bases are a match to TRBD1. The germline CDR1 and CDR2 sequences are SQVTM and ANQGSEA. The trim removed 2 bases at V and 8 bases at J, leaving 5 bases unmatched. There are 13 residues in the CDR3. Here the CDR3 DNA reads TGCAGCGTTGAAAGGGGGCCCGGGGAAAAACTGTTTTTT. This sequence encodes CSVERGPGEKLFF.

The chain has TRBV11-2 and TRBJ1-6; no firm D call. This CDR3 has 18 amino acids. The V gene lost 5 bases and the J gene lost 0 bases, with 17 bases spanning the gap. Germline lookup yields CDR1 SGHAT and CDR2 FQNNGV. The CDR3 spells CASSRLAGTTSYNSPLHF. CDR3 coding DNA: TGTGCCAGCAGCCGCCTGGCAGGCACGACCTCCTATAATTCACCCCTCCACTTT.

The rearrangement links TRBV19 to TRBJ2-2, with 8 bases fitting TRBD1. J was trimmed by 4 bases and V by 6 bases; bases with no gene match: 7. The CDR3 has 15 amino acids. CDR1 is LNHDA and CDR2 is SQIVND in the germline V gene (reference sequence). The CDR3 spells CASRLTGGSTGELFF. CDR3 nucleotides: TGTGCCAGTAGGCTTACAGGGGGTAGCACCGGGGAGCTGTTTTTT. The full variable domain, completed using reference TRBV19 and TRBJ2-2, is DGGITQSPKYLFRKEGQNVTLSCEQNLNHDAMYWYRQDPGQGLRLIYYSQIVNDFQKGDIAEGYSVSREKKESFPLTVTSAQKNPTAFYLCASRLTGGSTGELFFGEGSRLTVL.

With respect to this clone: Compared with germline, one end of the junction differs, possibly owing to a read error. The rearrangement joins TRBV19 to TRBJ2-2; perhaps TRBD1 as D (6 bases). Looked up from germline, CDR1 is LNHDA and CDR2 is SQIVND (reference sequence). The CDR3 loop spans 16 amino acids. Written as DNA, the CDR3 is TGTGCCAGTAGTCTAGAGGCAGGGGCAAAGACCGGGGAGCTGTTTTTT. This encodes CASSLEAGAKTGELFF.

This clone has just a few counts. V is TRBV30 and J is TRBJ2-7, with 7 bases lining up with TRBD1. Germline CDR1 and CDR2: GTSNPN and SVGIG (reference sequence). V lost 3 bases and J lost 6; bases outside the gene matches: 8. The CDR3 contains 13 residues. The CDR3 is CAWRTYRGSEQYF. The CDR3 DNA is TGTGCCTGGAGAACCTACAGGGGAAGCGAGCAGTACTTC.

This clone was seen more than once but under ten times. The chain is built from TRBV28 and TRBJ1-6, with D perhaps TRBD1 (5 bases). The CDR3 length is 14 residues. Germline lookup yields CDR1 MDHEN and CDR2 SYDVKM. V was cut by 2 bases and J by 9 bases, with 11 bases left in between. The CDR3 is CASSLSQGGSPLHF. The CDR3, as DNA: TGTGCCAGCAGTTTAAGTCAGGGTGGTTCACCCCTCCACTTT.

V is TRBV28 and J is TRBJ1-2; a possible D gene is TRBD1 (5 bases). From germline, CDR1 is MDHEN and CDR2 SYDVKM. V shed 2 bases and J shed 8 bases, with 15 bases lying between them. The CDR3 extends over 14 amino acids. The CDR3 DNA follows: TGTGCCAGCAGTTTAAAGCCGGGACTCGACGGCTACACCTTC. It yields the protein CASSLKPGLDGYTF.

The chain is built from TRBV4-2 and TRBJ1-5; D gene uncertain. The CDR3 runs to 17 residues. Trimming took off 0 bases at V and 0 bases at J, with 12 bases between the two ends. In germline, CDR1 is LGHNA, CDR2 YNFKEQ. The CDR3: CASSQDWQAYSNQPQHF. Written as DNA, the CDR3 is TGTGCCAGCAGCCAAGATTGGCAGGCCTATAGCAATCAGCCCCAGCATTTT.

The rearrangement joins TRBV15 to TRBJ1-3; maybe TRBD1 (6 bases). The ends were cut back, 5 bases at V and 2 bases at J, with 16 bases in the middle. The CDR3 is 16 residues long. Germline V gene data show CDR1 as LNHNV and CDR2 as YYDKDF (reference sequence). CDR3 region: CATSRGGGAAGNTIYF. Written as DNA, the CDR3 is TGTGCCACCAGCCGCGGAGGGGGGGCAGCTGGAAACACCATATATTTT.

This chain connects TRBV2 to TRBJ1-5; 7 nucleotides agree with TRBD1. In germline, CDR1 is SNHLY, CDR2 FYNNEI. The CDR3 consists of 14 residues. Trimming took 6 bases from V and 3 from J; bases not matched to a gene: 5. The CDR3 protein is CASSADRINQPQHF. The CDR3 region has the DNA TGTGCCAGCAGCGCGGACAGGATCAATCAGCCCCAGCATTTT.

The DNA for the CDR3 is TGCGCCAGCAGTCATGGGCAGGGGGTCCTCGAGCAGTACTTC. It yields the protein CASSHGQGVLEQYF. V gene TRBV23-1 combines with J gene TRBJ2-7; 7 nucleotides agree with TRBD1. TRBV23-1 is an ORF, and what it does is uncertain. The junction had 8 bases not matched to a gene; V was cut back by 3 bases and J by 6 bases. This CDR3 comprises 14 residues.

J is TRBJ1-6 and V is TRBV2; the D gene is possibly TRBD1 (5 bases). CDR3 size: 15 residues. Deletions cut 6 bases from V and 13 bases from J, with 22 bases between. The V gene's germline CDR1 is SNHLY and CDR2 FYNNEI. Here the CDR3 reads CASRGTGRPEGPLHF. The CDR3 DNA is TGTGCCAGCAGGGGGACTGGACGGCCAGAGGGGCCCCTCCACTTT.

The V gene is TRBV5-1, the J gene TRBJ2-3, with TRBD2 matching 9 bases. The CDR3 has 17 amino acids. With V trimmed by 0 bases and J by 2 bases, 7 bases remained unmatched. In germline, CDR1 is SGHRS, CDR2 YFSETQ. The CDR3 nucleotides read TGCGCCAGCAGCTTGGGATCGAGCGGGGGGCCCACAGATACGCAGTATTTT. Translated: CASSLGSSGGPTDTQYF.

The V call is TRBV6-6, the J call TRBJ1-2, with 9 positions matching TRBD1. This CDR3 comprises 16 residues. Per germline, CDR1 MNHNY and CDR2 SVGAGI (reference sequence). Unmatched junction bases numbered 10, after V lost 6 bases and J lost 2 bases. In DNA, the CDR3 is TGTGCCAGCAGCACCCCCCCGGGACAGGGAAACTATGGCTACACCTTC. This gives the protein CASSTPPGQGNYGYTF.

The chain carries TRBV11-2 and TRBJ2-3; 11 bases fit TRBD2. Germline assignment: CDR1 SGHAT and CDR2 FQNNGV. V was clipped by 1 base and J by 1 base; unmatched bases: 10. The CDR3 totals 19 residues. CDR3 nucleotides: TGTGCCAGCAGCTTAGTTAGCGGGGGGGCGATTACCGGCACAGATACGCAGTATTTT. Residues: CASSLVSGGAITGTDTQYF.

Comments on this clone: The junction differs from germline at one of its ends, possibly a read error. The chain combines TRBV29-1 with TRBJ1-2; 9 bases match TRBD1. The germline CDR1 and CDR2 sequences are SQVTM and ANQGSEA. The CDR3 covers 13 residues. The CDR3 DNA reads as TGCAGCGTGGGGGACAGGGCTAAATATGGCTACACCTTC. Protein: CSVGDRAKYGYTF.

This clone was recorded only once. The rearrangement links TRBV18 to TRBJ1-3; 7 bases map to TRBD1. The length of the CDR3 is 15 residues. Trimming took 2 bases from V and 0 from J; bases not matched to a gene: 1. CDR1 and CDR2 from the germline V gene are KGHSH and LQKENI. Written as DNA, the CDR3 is TGTGCCAGCTCACCAACAGGGGACTCTGGAAACACCATATATTTT. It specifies CASSPTGDSGNTIYF.

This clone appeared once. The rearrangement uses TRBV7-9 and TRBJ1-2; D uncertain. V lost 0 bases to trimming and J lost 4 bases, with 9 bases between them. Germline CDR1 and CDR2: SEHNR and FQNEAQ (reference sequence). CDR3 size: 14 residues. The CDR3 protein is CASSLARELYGYTF. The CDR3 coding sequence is TGTGCCAGCAGCTTAGCCCGAGAGCTCTATGGCTACACCTTC.

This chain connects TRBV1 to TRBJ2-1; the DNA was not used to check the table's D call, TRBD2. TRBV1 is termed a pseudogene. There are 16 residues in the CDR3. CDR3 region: CTSSPLGSGVGPEQFF. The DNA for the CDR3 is TGCACCAGCAGTCCCCTTGGTAGCGGGGTGGGGCCTGAGCAGTTCTTC.

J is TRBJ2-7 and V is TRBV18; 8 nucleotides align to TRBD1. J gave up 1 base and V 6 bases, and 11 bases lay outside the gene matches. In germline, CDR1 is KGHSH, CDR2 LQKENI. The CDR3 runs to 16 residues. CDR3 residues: CASSAAFRGQSYEQYF. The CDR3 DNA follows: TGTGCCAGCTCCGCGGCTTTCAGGGGGCAATCCTACGAGCAGTACTTC.

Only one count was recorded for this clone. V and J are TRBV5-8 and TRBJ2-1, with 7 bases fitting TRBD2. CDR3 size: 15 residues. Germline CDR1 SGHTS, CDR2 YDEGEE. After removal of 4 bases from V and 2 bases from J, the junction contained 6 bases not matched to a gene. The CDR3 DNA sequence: TGTGCCAGCAGCCCGAGCGGGGAGCCCTACAATGAGCAGTTCTTC. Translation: CASSPSGEPYNEQFF.

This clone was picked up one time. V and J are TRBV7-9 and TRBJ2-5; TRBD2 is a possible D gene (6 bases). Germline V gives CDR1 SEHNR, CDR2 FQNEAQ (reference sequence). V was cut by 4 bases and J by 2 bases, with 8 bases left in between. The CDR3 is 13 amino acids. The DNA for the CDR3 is TGTGCCAGCAGCTCCCGGGAGCAAGAGACCCAGTACTTC. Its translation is CASSSREQETQYF.